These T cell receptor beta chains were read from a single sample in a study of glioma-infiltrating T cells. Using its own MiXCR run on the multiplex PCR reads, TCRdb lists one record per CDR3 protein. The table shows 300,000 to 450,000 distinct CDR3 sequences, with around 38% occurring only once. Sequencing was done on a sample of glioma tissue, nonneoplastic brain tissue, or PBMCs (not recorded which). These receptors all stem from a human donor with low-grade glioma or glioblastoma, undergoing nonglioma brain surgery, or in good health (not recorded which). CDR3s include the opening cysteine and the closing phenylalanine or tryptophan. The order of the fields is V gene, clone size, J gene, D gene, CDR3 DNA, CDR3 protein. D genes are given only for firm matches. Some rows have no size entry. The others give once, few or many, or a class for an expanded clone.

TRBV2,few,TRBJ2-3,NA,TGTGCCAGCAGTGAAGACAGCACAGATACGCAGTATTTT,CASSEDSTDTQYF
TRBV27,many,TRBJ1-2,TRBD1,TGTGCCAGCAGTTTGACAGGGGTTAACGGCTACACCTTC,CASSLTGVNGYTF
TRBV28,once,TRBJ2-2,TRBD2,TGTGCCAGCAGTTTTCCAGGGACTAGCGGGAGTTCGATCGGGGAGCTGTTTTTT,CASSFPGTSGSSIGELFF
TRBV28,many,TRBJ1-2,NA,TGTGCCAGCAGTTTATGGAGGAGGGTCGGCTACACCTTC,CASSLWRRVGYTF
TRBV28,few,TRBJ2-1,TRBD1,TGTGCCAGCACCGGGGGACAGGGGTGGAATGAGCAGTTCTTC,CASTGGQGWNEQFF
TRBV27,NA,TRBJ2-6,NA,TGTGCCAGCAGTTTATTTCCCCGTAGTGAGGGGAACTCTGGGGCCAACGTCCTGACTTTC,CASSLFPRSEGNSGANVLTF
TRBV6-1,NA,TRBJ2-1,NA,TGTGCCAGCAGACCTCCGGACACCCAGACTCAGTTCTTC,CASRPPDTQTQFF
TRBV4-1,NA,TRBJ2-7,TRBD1,TGCGCCAGCAGCCAATTTCGACAGGGGGTCTACGAGCAGTACTTC,CASSQFRQGVYEQYF
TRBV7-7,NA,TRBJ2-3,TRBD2,TGTGCCAGCAGGCCGGGAGGGGCTAGCGCAGATACGCAGTATTTT,CASRPGGASADTQYF
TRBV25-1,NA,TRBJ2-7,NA,TGTGCCAGCAGTGGATGGAACGGGGCCTACGAGCAGTACTTC,CASSGWNGAYEQYF
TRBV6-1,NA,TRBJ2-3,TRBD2,TGTGCCAGCAGTGAAGCAGTAGCGGGAGATATGCAGTATTTT,CASSEAVAGDMQYF
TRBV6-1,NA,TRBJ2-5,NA,TGTGCCAGCAGTCACCAGACGGGGGAGACCCAGTACTTC,CASSHQTGETQYF
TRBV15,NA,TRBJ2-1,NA,TGTGCCACCAGCAGGATGGGGGGTGAGCAGTTCTTC,CATSRMGGEQFF
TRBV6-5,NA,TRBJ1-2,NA,TGTGCCAGCAGTTGCCGGACGGAACTTAACTATGGCTACACCTTC,CASSCRTELNYGYTF
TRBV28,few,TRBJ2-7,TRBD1,TGTGCCAGCAGGGGTACAGGGGGCGAGCAGTACTTC,CASRGTGGEQYF
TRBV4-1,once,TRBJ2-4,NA,TGCGCCAGCAGCCAAGGTCCCCCCGAGGGGTTTTCCATAAACATTCAGTACTTC,CASSQGPPEGFSINIQYF
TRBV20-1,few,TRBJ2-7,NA,TGCAGTGTGGGGGGCGGGATCTCCTACGAGCAGTACTTC,CSVGGGISYEQYF
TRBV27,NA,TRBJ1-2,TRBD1,TGTGCCAGCAGTTTAGAGGGGGCTGGTGGCTACACCTTC,CASSLEGAGGYTF
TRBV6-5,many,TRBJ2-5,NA,TGTGCCAGCAGTTACCAGGGGGAGACCCAGTACTTC,CASSYQGETQYF
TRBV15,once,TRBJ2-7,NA,TGTGCCACCAGCAGAGATAGTAACGGGCGCGAGCAGTACTTC,CATSRDSNGREQYF
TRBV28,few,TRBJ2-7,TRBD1,TGTGCCAGCAAACAAGGTGACAGGGCCAACGAGCAGTACTTC,CASKQGDRANEQYF
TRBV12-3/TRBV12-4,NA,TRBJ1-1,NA,TGTGCCAGCAGTTTTTTCGGAATCGCGGGGCACACTGAAGCTTTCTTT,CASSFFGIAGHTEAFF